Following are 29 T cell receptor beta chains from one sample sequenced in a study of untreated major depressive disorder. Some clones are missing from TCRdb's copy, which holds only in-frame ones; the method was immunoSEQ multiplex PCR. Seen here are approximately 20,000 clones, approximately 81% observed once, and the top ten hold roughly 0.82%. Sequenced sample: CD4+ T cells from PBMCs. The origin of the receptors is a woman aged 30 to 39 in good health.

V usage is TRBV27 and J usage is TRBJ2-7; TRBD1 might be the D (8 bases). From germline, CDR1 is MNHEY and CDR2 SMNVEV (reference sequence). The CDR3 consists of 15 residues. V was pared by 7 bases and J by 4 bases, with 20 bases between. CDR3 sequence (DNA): TGTGCCAGCACGCGACAGGGGAGGGGAATATACGAGCAGTACTTC. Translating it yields CASTRQGRGIYEQYF.

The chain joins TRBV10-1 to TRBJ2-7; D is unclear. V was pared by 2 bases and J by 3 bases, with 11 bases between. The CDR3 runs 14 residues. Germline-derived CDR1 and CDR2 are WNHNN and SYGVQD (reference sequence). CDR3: CASSEESPCYEQYF. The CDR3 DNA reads TGCGCCAGCAGTGAGGAGAGCCCCTGCTACGAGCAGTACTTC.

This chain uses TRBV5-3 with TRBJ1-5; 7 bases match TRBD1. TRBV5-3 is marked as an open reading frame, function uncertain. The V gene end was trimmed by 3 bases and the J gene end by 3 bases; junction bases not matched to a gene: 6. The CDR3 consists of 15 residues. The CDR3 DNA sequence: TGTGCCAGAAGCTCCACAGGGGTCCCCAATCAGCCCCAGCATTTT. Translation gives CARSSTGVPNQPQHF.

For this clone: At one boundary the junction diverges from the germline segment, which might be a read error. CDR3 protein: CASSQEPGRSSEQYF. The CDR3, as DNA: TGCGCCAGCAGCCAAGAACCGGGACGATCCTCCGAGCAGTACTTC. The genes are TRBV4-3 and TRBJ2-7; D assignment may be TRBD1 or TRBD2 (5 bases each). The CDR3 is 15 amino acids. CDR1 and CDR2 (germline): LGHNA, YSLEER.

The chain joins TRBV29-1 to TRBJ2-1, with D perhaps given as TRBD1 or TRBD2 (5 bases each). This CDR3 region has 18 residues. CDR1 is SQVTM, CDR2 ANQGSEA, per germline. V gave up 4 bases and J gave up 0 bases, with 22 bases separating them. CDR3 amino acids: CSVVMTGRLHSSYNEQFF. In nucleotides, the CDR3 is TGCAGCGTTGTTATGACGGGACGTTTGCACAGCTCCTACAATGAGCAGTTCTTC.

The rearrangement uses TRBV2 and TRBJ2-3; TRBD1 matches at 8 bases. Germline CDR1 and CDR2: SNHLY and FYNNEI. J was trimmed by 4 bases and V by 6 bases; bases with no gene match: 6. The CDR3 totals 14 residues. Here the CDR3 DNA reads TGTGCCAGCAGGAGCCCAGGGGGCGCAGATACGCAGTATTTT. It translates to CASRSPGGADTQYF.

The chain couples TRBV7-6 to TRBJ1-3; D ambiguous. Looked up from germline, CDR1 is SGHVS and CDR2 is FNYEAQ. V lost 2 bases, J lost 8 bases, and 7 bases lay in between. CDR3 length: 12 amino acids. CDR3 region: CASSLSMDTIYF. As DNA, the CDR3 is TGTGCCAGCAGCTTATCCATGGACACCATATATTTT.

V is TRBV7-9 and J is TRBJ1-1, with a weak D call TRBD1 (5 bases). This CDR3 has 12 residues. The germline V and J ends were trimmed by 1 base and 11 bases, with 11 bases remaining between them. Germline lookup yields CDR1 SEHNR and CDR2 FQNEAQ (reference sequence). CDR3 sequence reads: CASSLEGRVAFF. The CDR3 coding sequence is TGTGCCAGCAGCTTAGAAGGCAGGGTGGCTTTCTTT. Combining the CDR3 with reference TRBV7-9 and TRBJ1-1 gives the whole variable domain DTGVSQNPRHKITKRGQNVTFRCDPISEHNRLYWYRQTLGQGPEFLTYFQNEAQLEKSRLLSDRFSAERPKGSFSTLEIQRTEQGDSAMYLCASSLEGRVAFFGQGTRLTVV.

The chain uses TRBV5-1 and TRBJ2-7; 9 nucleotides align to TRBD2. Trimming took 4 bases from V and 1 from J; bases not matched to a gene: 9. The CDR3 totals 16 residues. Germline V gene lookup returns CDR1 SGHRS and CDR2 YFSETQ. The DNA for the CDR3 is TGCGCCAGCAGCCGTGGGGGAGCGGGAGGATCCTACGAGCAGTACTTC. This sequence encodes CASSRGGAGGSYEQYF.

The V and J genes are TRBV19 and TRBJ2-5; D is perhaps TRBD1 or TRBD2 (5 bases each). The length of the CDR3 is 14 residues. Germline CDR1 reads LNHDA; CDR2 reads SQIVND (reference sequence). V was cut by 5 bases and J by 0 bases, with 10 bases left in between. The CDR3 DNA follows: TGTGCCAGTAGTCCGGGACCACACCAAGAGACCCAGTACTTC. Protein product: CASSPGPHQETQYF. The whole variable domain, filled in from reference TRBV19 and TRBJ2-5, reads DGGITQSPKYLFRKEGQNVTLSCEQNLNHDAMYWYRQDPGQGLRLIYYSQIVNDFQKGDIAEGYSVSREKKESFPLTVTSAQKNPTAFYLCASSPGPHQETQYFGPGTRLLVL.

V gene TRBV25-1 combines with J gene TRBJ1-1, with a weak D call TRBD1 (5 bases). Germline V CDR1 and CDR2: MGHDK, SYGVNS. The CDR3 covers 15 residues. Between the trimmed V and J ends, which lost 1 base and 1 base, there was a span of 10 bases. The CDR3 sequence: CASSEFNDRNTEAFF. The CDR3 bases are TGTGCCAGCAGTGAATTTAATGACAGGAACACTGAAGCTTTCTTT.

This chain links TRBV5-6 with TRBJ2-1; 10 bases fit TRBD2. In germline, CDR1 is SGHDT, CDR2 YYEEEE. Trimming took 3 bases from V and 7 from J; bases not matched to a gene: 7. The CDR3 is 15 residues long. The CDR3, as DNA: TGTGCCAGCAGCTCTGGGACTAGCGCTTTTAATGAGCAGTTCTTC. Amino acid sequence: CASSSGTSAFNEQFF.

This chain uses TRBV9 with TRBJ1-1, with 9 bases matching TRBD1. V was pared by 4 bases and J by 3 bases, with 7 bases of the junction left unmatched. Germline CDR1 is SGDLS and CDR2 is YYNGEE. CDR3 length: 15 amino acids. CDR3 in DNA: TGTGCCAGCAGCCAACAGGGGGCGGCGGACACTGAAGCTTTCTTT. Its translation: CASSQQGAADTEAFF.

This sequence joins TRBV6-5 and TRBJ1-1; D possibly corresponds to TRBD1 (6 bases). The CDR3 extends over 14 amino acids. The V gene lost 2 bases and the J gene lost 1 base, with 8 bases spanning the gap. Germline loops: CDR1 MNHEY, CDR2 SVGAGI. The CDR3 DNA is TGTGCCAGCAGTTACGACAGGAAGAACACTGAAGCTTTCTTT. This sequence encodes CASSYDRKNTEAFF.

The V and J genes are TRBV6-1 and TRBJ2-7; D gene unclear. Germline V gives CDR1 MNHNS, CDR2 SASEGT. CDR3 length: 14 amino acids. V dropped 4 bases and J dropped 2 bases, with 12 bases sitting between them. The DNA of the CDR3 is TGTGCCAGCAGTGTAGGGATGGGCGCCTACGAGCAGTACTTC. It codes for CASSVGMGAYEQYF.

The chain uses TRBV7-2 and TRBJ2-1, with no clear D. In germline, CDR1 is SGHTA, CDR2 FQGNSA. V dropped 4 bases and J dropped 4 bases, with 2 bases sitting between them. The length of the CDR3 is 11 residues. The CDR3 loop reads CASSYYNEQFF. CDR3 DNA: TGTGCCAGCAGCTATTACAATGAGCAGTTCTTC.

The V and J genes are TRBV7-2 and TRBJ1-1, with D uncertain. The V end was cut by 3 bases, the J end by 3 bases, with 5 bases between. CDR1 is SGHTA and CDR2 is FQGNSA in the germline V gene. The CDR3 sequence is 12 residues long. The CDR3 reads CASSFSDTEAFF. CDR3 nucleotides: TGTGCCAGCAGCTTCTCGGACACTGAAGCTTTCTTT.

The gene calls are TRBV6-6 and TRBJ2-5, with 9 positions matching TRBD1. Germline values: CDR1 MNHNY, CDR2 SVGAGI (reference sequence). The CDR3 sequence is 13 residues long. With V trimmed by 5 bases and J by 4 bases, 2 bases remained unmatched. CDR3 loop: CASSGQGRETQYF. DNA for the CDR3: TGTGCCAGCAGTGGACAGGGGAGAGAGACCCAGTACTTC.

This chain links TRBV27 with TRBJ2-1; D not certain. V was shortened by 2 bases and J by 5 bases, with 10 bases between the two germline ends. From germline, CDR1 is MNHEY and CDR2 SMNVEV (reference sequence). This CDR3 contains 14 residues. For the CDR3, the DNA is TGTGCCAGCAGTTTAACAGAGGTCAACAATGAGCAGTTCTTC. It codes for CASSLTEVNNEQFF.

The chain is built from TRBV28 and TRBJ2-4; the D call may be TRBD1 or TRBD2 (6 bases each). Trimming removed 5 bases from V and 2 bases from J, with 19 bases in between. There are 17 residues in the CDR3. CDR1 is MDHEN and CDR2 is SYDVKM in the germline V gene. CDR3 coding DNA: TGTGCCAGCAGTGCCCGGAGGGTGGGGGCTTCCAAAAACATTCAGTACTTC. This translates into CASSARRVGASKNIQYF.

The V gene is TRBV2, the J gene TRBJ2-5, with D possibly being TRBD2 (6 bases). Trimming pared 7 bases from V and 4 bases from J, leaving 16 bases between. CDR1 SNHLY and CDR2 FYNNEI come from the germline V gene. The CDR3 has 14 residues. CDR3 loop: CASKPGVSAETQYF. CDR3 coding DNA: TGTGCCAGCAAGCCGGGAGTGAGCGCAGAGACCCAGTACTTC.

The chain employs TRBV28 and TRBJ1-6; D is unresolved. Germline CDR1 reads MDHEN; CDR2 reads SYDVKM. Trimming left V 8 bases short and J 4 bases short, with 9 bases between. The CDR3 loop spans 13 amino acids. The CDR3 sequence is CASSLRYNSPLHF. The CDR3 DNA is TGTGCCAGCTCTCTCAGGTATAATTCACCCCTCCACTTT.

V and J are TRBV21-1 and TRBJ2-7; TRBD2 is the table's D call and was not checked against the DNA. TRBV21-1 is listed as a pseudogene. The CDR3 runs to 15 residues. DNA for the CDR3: TGTGCCAGCAGCAACGCTCCAGGACTAGCGGCTGAGCAGTACTTC. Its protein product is CASSNAPGLAAEQYF.

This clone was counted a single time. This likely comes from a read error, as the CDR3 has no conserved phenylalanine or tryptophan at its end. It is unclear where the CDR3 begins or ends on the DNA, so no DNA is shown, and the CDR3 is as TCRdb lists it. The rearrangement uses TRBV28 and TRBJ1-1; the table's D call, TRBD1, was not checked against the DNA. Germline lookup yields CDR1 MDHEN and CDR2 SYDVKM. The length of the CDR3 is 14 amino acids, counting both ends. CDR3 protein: CASSLYGGTGGPAV.

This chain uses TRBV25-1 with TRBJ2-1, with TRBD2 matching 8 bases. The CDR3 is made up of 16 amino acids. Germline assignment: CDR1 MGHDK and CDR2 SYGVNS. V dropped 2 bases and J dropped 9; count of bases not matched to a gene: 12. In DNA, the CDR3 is TGTGCCAGCAGTGAAAGACCCCCGAGCGGGAGCGGTGAGCAGTTCTTC. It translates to CASSERPPSGSGEQFF.

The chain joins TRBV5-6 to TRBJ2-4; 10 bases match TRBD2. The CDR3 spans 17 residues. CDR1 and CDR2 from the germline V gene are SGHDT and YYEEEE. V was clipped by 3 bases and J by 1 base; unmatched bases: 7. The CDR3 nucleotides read TGTGCCAGCAGCTCCCAGCGGGGGGGGTTGGCCAAAAACATTCAGTACTTC. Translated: CASSSQRGGLAKNIQYF. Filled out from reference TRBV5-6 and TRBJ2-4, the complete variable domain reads DAGVTQSPTHLIKTRGQQVTLRCSPKSGHDTVSWYQQALGQGPQFIFQYYEEEERQRGNFPDRFSGHQFPNYSSELNVNALLLGDSALYLCASSSQRGGLAKNIQYFGAGTRLSVL.

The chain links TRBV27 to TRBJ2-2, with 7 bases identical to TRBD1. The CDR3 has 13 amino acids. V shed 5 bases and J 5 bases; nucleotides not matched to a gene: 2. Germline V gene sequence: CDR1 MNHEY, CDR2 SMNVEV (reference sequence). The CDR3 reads CASSHRGTGELFF. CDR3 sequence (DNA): TGTGCCAGCAGTCACAGGGGAACCGGGGAGCTGTTTTTT.

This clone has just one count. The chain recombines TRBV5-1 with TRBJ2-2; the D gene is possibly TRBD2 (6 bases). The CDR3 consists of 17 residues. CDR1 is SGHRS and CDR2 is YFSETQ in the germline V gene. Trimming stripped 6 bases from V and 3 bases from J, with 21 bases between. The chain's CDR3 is CASTPGVGRSYTGELFF. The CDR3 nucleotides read TGCGCCAGCACCCCGGGGGTGGGGAGATCTTACACCGGGGAGCTGTTTTTT.

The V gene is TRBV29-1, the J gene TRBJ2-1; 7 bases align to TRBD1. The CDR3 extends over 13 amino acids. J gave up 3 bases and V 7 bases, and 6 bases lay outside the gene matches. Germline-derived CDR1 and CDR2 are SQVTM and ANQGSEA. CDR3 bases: TGCAGCGCCGGTGGGGACAGCTACAATGAGCAGTTCTTC. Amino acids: CSAGGDSYNEQFF.